Shown below are 8 T cell receptor beta chains from a single sample sequenced in a study of blood T cell repertoires in COVID-19. TCRdb's table, derived via immunoSEQ multiplex PCR, lists solely in-frame clones and lacks some. This sample carries over 250,000 clones, more than 75% of them seen once, and the ten largest clones take 2% to 3%. Sample: PBMCs or T cells enriched from blood (not recorded which). The receptor set was obtained from a man between 60 and 70 years old who had recovered from COVID-19.

The chain has TRBV28 and TRBJ2-6, with D maybe TRBD1 (5 bases). V was clipped by 5 bases and J by 2 bases, with 7 bases between them. The germline CDR1 and CDR2 sequences are MDHEN and SYDVKM. This CDR3 is 14 amino acids long. The CDR3: CASSPRAGANVLTF. CDR3 DNA sequence: TGTGCCAGCAGTCCCAGGGCTGGGGCCAACGTCCTGACTTTC.

CDR3 loop: CASNGRATTNEKLFF. The CDR3 nucleotides are TGTGCCAGCAATGGCAGGGCAACAACTAATGAAAAACTGTTTTTT. V and J are TRBV2 and TRBJ1-4; a weak D match, TRBD1 (5 bases). The germline V gene has CDR1 SNHLY and CDR2 FYNNEI. This CDR3 is built from 15 residues. V lost 7 bases and J 0 bases, leaving 12 bases between the germline ends.

The V gene is TRBV19, the J gene TRBJ2-6; the D gene is possibly TRBD1 (5 bases). CDR1 and CDR2 from the germline V gene are LNHDA and SQIVND (reference sequence). The CDR3 contains 15 residues. V lost 3 bases, J lost 3 bases, and 9 bases lay in between. This CDR3 is CASSMVGVGANVLTF. The CDR3 DNA reads as TGTGCCAGTAGTATGGTAGGGGTTGGGGCCAACGTCCTGACTTTC.

The chain carries TRBV5-4 and TRBJ2-5, with D tentatively TRBD2 (7 bases). In germline, CDR1 is SGHNT, CDR2 YYREEE (reference sequence). Trimming took off 4 bases at V and 2 bases at J, with 18 bases between the two ends. This CDR3 spans 16 amino acids. The CDR3 DNA is TGTGCCAGCAGCCCAACGGGGAGGGGGGGACAAGAGACCCAGTACTTC. The encoded protein is CASSPTGRGGQETQYF.

The chain couples TRBV9 to TRBJ2-7; 7 bases fit TRBD1. V gave up 4 bases and J gave up 2 bases; unmatched junction bases: 6. This CDR3 is built from 14 residues. CDR1 and CDR2 (germline): SGDLS, YYNGEE. This chain's CDR3 is CASSPRQGAYEQYF. CDR3 nucleotide sequence: TGTGCCAGCAGCCCCCGACAGGGAGCCTACGAGCAGTACTTC.

V usage is TRBV28 and J usage is TRBJ1-4, with D possibly matching TRBD1 (6 bases). The germline V and J ends were trimmed by 10 bases and 3 bases, with 18 bases remaining between them. The CDR3 loop spans 15 amino acids. CDR1 and CDR2 from the germline V gene are MDHEN and SYDVKM. CDR3 bases: TGTGCCACGACGCTAACAGGGCTGGCTAATGAAAAACTGTTTTTT. Translated: CATTLTGLANEKLFF.

V usage is TRBV7-6 and J usage is TRBJ2-1; TRBD2 might be the D (5 bases). The CDR3 is made up of 15 amino acids. Trimming stripped 1 base from V and 8 bases from J, with 15 bases between. Germline loops: CDR1 SGHVS, CDR2 FNYEAQ. The CDR3 DNA sequence: TGTGCCAGCAGCTTAGGGACTTTACCTGTGGATGAGCAGTTCTTC. Translation: CASSLGTLPVDEQFF.

The chain employs TRBV5-6 and TRBJ2-1; D is undetermined. Per germline, CDR1 SGHDT and CDR2 YYEEEE. The CDR3 runs to 14 residues. Trimming pared 0 bases from V and 6 bases from J, leaving 10 bases between. CDR3 in DNA: TGTGCCAGCAGCTTGGGTTTGTCTACCAATGAGCAGTTCTTC. This sequence encodes CASSLGLSTNEQFF.